These 25 T cell receptor beta chains originate from one sample sequenced in a study of beta chain features in type 1 diabetes. Expressed TCRB transcripts were sequenced, since all the RNA that had been isolated was reverse transcribed. Libraries were prepared by immunoSEQ multiplex PCR; TCRdb keeps only in-frame clonotypes and omits some of them. The table records around 300,000 clones, approximately 11% of them present only once. Sequencing was done on a sample of naive CD4+ T cells from blood. The receptors shown here come from a woman in her 30s in good health.

This clone was picked up a small number of times. The rearrangement links TRBV6-6 to TRBJ1-4, with D maybe TRBD1 (5 bases). Germline V CDR1 and CDR2: MNHNY, SVGAGI (reference sequence). There are 14 residues in the CDR3. The V and J ends lost 8 bases and 8 bases respectively, with 18 bases between them. The DNA of the CDR3 is TGTGCCAGCTGCCCAAGGGGAGGGTACGAAAAACTGTTTTTT. Translated, it gives CASCPRGGYEKLFF.

This clone was counted only a few times. The same CDR3 is also encoded by other DNA sequences in this sample. The CDR3, as DNA: TGTGCCAGCTCAACGGGACAACAAGAGACCCAGTACTTC. Translation: CASSTGQQETQYF. The chain carries TRBV18 and TRBJ2-5; perhaps TRBD1 as D (6 bases). The V end was cut by 5 bases, the J end by 2 bases, with 9 bases between. CDR3 size: 13 residues. From germline, CDR1 is KGHSH and CDR2 LQKENI.

This clone was seen more than once but under ten times. The chain is built from TRBV5-1 and TRBJ2-1; 8 positions agree with TRBD2. The germline V gene has CDR1 SGHRS and CDR2 YFSETQ. Losses at the gene ends were 5 bases for V and 0 bases for J; bases not matched to a gene: 7. There are 16 residues in the CDR3. The DNA for the CDR3 is TGCGCCAGCAGACTTATAGCGGGAAGCTCCTACAATGAGCAGTTCTTC. Protein sequence: CASRLIAGSSYNEQFF.

In its sample, this clone was seen a few times. This chain joins TRBV23-1 and TRBJ2-7; D gene unclear. TRBV23-1 is assigned to the ORF class and has an uncertain function. Trimming took off 2 bases at V and 0 bases at J, with 5 bases between the two ends. CDR3 length: 13 residues. This CDR3 is CASSQNSSYEQYF. CDR3 in DNA: TGCGCCAGCAGTCAAAACAGCTCCTACGAGCAGTACTTC.

This clone was counted between two and nine times. The chain is built from TRBV25-1 and TRBJ1-1; D remains unclear. Germline V CDR1 and CDR2: MGHDK, SYGVNS. V was trimmed by 7 bases and J by 6 bases, leaving 12 bases between them. The CDR3 length is 12 residues. CDR3 DNA: TGTGCCAGCATTAGCTGGAGATCTGAAGCTTTCTTT. Protein sequence: CASISWRSEAFF.

The sample holds a few counts of this clone. V usage is TRBV7-2 and J usage is TRBJ2-5; 10 bases match TRBD2. This CDR3 has 16 residues. CDR1 is SGHTA, CDR2 FQGNSA, per germline. Unmatched junction bases numbered 11, after V lost 5 bases and J lost 5 bases. CDR3 sequence reads: CASSPRLAGIGETQYF. The CDR3 DNA is TGTGCCAGCAGCCCACGACTAGCGGGCATCGGGGAGACCCAGTACTTC.

This clone was detected only a few times. The rearrangement joins TRBV7-2 to TRBJ2-3; 8 bases line up with TRBD2. Germline V gene lookup returns CDR1 SGHTA and CDR2 FQGNSA. Trimming at V came to 3 bases and at J to 1 base, leaving 3 bases not matched to a gene. The CDR3 totals 15 residues. This CDR3 reads CASSFSGARTDTQYF. CDR3 nucleotides: TGTGCCAGCAGCTTTAGCGGGGCCCGCACAGATACGCAGTATTTT.

This clone appeared a few times. The V and J genes are TRBV18 and TRBJ2-7; TRBD2 matches at 8 bases. Per the germline V gene, CDR1 is KGHSH and CDR2 is LQKENI. After removal of 3 bases from V and 0 bases from J, the junction contained 7 bases not matched to a gene. The CDR3 length is 16 residues. The CDR3 loop reads CASSPLRLASSYEQYF. CDR3 nucleotides: TGTGCCAGCTCACCCCTGAGACTAGCGAGCTCCTACGAGCAGTACTTC. The complete variable domain, with remaining parts taken from reference TRBV18 and TRBJ2-7, reads NAGVMQNPRHLVRRRGQEARLRCSPMKGHSHVYWYRQLPEEGLKFMVYLQKENIIDESGMPKERFSAEFPKEGPSILRIQQVVRGDSAAYFCASSPLRLASSYEQYFGPGTRLTVT.

The rearrangement uses TRBV4-1 and TRBJ1-2; 9 nucleotides agree with TRBD1. Germline assignment: CDR1 MGHRA and CDR2 YSYEKL. V lost 0 bases and J lost 5; bases outside the gene matches: 7. CDR3 length: 16 amino acids. The CDR3, as DNA: TGCGCCAGCAGCCAAGATGGGGACAGGGTGGCTTATGGCTACACCTTC. Translated, it gives CASSQDGDRVAYGYTF.

The V call is TRBV7-6, the J call TRBJ2-2; no reliable D call. The CDR3 runs to 15 residues. Trimming left V 4 bases short and J 1 base short, with 10 bases between. Per germline, CDR1 SGHVS and CDR2 FNYEAQ. CDR3 loop: CASSSKLQNTGELFF. The DNA for the CDR3 is TGTGCCAGCAGCTCGAAGTTACAGAACACCGGGGAGCTGTTTTTT.

The chain employs TRBV18 and TRBJ2-6; 9 bases match TRBD1. The V and J ends lost 2 bases and 0 bases, in that order; junction bases with no gene match: 11. The germline V gene encodes CDR1 KGHSH and CDR2 LQKENI. CDR3 size: 20 residues. In DNA, the CDR3 is TGTGCCAGCTCACCAAGAATCAGGGACAGGGTAGCCTCTGGGGCCAACGTCCTGACTTTC. This encodes CASSPRIRDRVASGANVLTF. The full variable domain, its missing parts supplied by reference TRBV18 and TRBJ2-6, is NAGVMQNPRHLVRRRGQEARLRCSPMKGHSHVYWYRQLPEEGLKFMVYLQKENIIDESGMPKERFSAEFPKEGPSILRIQQVVRGDSAAYFCASSPRIRDRVASGANVLTFGAGSRLTVL.

This clone was found a few times. The chain uses TRBV18 and TRBJ2-4; D not certain. CDR3 size: 16 residues. CDR1 is KGHSH and CDR2 is LQKENI in the germline V gene. The V and J ends lost 3 bases and 1 base respectively, with 13 bases between them. The CDR3 DNA reads TGTGCCAGCTCACCCGACGGGTTATTGGCCAAAAACATTCAGTACTTC. This encodes CASSPDGLLAKNIQYF.

The chain recombines TRBV7-9 with TRBJ1-1; 12 bases match TRBD1. J gave up 7 bases and V 3 bases, and 12 bases lay outside the gene matches. The CDR3 is 17 residues long. The germline V gene encodes CDR1 SEHNR and CDR2 FQNEAQ (reference sequence). Here the CDR3 reads CASSFSGTGGIVGEAFF. In nucleotides, the CDR3 is TGTGCCAGCAGCTTCTCCGGGACAGGGGGCATTGTTGGTGAAGCTTTCTTT.

In this sample, this clone turned up a few times. The V gene is TRBV4-3, the J gene TRBJ2-1, with 9 bases matching TRBD1. Looked up from germline, CDR1 is LGHNA and CDR2 is YSLEER. The ends lost 1 base at V and 4 bases at J; junction bases unmatched: 5. This CDR3 region has 16 residues. The CDR3 loop is CASSQAGQGGYNEQFF. The CDR3 nucleotides read TGCGCCAGCAGCCAAGCGGGACAGGGAGGGTACAATGAGCAGTTCTTC.

The chain links TRBV7-3 to TRBJ2-3; 7 bases fit TRBD1. This CDR3 spans 15 amino acids. Germline V gene sequence: CDR1 SGHTA, CDR2 FQGTGA. Trimming at V came to 0 bases and at J to 4 bases, leaving 4 bases not matched to a gene. CDR3 in DNA: TGTGCCAGCAGCTTAACAGGGGGCGGGTCAGATACGCAGTATTTT. Residues: CASSLTGGGSDTQYF.

This clone appeared many times. V and J are TRBV14 and TRBJ2-4; D possibly corresponds to TRBD2 (5 bases). This CDR3 has 13 amino acids. Looked up from germline, CDR1 is SGHDN and CDR2 is FVKESK. Trimming left V 0 bases short and J 8 bases short, with 8 bases between. CDR3 sequence: CASSQELGDIQYF. CDR3 DNA sequence: TGTGCCAGCAGCCAAGAATTGGGAGACATTCAGTACTTC.

This clone was picked up a small number of times. The chain combines TRBV18 with TRBJ2-7, with 10 bases identical to TRBD2. There are 15 residues in the CDR3. The J segment lost 2 bases and the V segment lost 4 bases, leaving 5 bases of the junction unmatched. Germline V gives CDR1 KGHSH, CDR2 LQKENI. DNA for the CDR3: TGTGCCAGCTCACGGACTAGCGGTTCCACCTACGAGCAGTACTTC. It is translated as CASSRTSGSTYEQYF.

The table lists this clone with a few counts. The chain has TRBV27 and TRBJ2-1, with TRBD2 matching over 9 bases. Germline lookup yields CDR1 MNHEY and CDR2 SMNVEV (reference sequence). The CDR3 loop spans 15 amino acids. J lost 5 bases, V lost 5 bases, and 7 bases had no gene match. The CDR3 DNA reads TGTGCCAGCAGTCAAAGACTAGCGGCCCACAATGAGCAGTTCTTC. Residues: CASSQRLAAHNEQFF.

This clone came up a few times. This chain joins TRBV2 and TRBJ2-3; maybe TRBD2 (6 bases). Trimming stripped 2 bases from V and 4 bases from J, with 13 bases between. Germline V lookup: CDR1 SNHLY, CDR2 FYNNEI. This CDR3 region has 15 residues. CDR3 region: CASSEIGGVSDTQYF. CDR3 bases: TGTGCCAGCAGTGAAATCGGAGGGGTGTCAGATACGCAGTATTTT.

This clone was seen more than once but under ten times. The V and J genes are TRBV7-8 and TRBJ1-5; D unresolved. Germline V CDR1 and CDR2: SGHVS, FQNEAQ. V was clipped by 1 base and J by 0 bases, with 10 bases between them. This CDR3 comprises 16 residues. The chain's CDR3 is CASSLVARTSNQPQHF. CDR3 coding DNA: TGTGCCAGCAGCTTAGTGGCACGAACTAGCAATCAGCCCCAGCATTTT.

The table lists this clone with a few counts. V gene TRBV25-1 combines with J gene TRBJ1-1; 7 nucleotides agree with TRBD1. This CDR3 has 15 amino acids. Germline CDR1 and CDR2: MGHDK and SYGVNS. J was trimmed by 1 base and V by 6 bases; bases with no gene match: 8. The CDR3 DNA is TGTGCCAGCAGCTACCCCGGGACAGCGAACACTGAAGCTTTCTTT. This sequence encodes CASSYPGTANTEAFF.

This clone turned up a few times. This chain connects TRBV7-2 to TRBJ2-3; D is undetermined. The CDR3 is 15 residues long. Germline V CDR1 and CDR2: SGHTA, FQGNSA. V was cut by 1 base and J by 1 base, with 9 bases left in between. The CDR3 reads CASSLELSGTDTQYF. CDR3 sequence (DNA): TGTGCCAGCAGCTTAGAGCTCTCGGGCACAGATACGCAGTATTTT. The full variable domain, completed using reference TRBV7-2 and TRBJ2-3, is GAGVSQSPSNKVTEKGKDVELRCDPISGHTALYWYRQSLGQGLEFLIYFQGNSAPDKSGLPSDRFSAERTGGSVSTLTIQRTQQEDSAVYLCASSLELSGTDTQYFGPGTRLTVL.

The genes are TRBV11-1 and TRBJ2-1; tentatively, D is TRBD2 (6 bases). Germline V CDR1 and CDR2: SGHAT, FQDESV (reference sequence). The germline V and J ends were trimmed by 10 bases and 8 bases, with 21 bases remaining between them. This CDR3 region has 14 residues. CDR3: CATQRGTEIDEQFF. CDR3 in DNA: TGTGCCACCCAACGGGGGACGGAGATCGATGAGCAGTTCTTC.

This sequence joins TRBV5-1 and TRBJ2-7; 8 bases match TRBD2. Germline lookup yields CDR1 SGHRS and CDR2 YFSETQ. The CDR3 runs to 14 residues. Germline trimming cut 6 bases from V and 3 bases from J; bases unmatched to any gene: 8. CDR3 loop: CASNPLAGSYEQYF. The CDR3 DNA reads as TGCGCCAGCAATCCCCTAGCGGGTAGCTACGAGCAGTACTTC.

This clone has more than one count but fewer than ten. The rearrangement links TRBV5-1 to TRBJ2-5, with a tentative D call TRBD2 (6 bases). Germline CDR1 and CDR2: SGHRS and YFSETQ. V gave up 4 bases and J gave up 6 bases, with 16 bases separating them. The CDR3 length is 14 residues. The CDR3 nucleotides are TGCGCCAGCAGCCCCGGGTCGGGGGAAAAGACCCAGTACTTC. Amino acid sequence: CASSPGSGEKTQYF. Complete variable domain (other parts from reference TRBV5-1 and TRBJ2-5): KAGVTQTPRYLIKTRGQQVTLSCSPISGHRSVSWYQQTPGQGLQFLFEYFSETQRNKGNFPGRFSGRQFSNSRSEMNVSTLELGDSALYLCASSPGSGEKTQYFGPGTRLLVL.